This T cell receptor (beta chain) was profiled in a study of T-cell reconstitution after alpha-beta-depleted transplantation in children. To note about this clonotype: Its antigen is currently unknown.

Study-wide findings and caveats: Once a year had passed after transplant, T-cell counts and diversity came mostly from newly produced T cells. The high TCRbeta diversity at day 60 in some patients came from surviving recipient T cells and thymic progenitors. Approximately two months post-transplant, alpha-beta T cells reportedly originated from several hundred expanded graft clones.

Preparation of the TCRbeta library was carried out with unique molecular identifiers. TCRdb ran MiXCR on the PCR reads and lists one entry per CDR3 protein. The table records fewer than 550,000 distinct CDR3 sequences, about an eighth of them present only once. The CDR3 is made up of 13 amino acids. The V gene lost 7 bases and the J gene lost 2 bases, with 10 bases spanning the gap. Germline CDR1 and CDR2: MDHEN and SYDVKM. Material: PBMCs, mostly from graft donor cells, obtained 180 days after TCRalphabeta/CD19-depleted stem cell transplant. This chain connects TRBV28 to TRBJ2-3; D may correspond to TRBD1 or TRBD2 (5 bases each). This receptor was identified in a female patient between 2 and 15 years old who had a stem cell transplant for aplastic anemia, so the T cells may come from the graft donor. The CDR3 region is CASMWGYTDTQYF. In DNA form, the CDR3 reads TGTGCCAGCATGTGGGGGTACACAGATACGCAGTATTTT.